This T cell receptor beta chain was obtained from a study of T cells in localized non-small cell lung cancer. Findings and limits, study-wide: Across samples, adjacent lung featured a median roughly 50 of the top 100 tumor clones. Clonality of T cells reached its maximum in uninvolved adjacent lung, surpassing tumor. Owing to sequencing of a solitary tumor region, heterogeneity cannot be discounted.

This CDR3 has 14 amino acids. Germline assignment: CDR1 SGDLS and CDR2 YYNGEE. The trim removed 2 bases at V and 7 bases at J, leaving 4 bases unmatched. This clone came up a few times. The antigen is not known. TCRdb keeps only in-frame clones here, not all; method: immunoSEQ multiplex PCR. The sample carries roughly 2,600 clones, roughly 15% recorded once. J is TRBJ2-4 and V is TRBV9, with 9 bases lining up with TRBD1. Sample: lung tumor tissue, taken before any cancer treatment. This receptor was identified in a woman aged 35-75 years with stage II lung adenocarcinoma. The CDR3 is CASSVTGGSNIQYF. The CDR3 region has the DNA TGTGCCAGCAGCGTCACAGGGGGCAGTAACATTCAGTACTTC.